The 28 T cell receptor beta chains presented below share a single source sample, sequenced in a study of cytomegalovirus exposure and HLA in healthy donors. PCR primers comprised 60 Vbeta and 13 Jbeta primers. Using immunoSEQ multiplex PCR, the repertoire was profiled, and TCRdb retains in-frame clones only, with some absent. The sample yields approximately 88,000 clones, 65% to 85% seen once. Material for sequencing was PBMCs. The receptors shown here come from a young man in good health and CMV-seronegative.

The chain links TRBV4-1 to TRBJ1-2, with TRBD1 matching 8 bases. Germline CDR1 is MGHRA and CDR2 is YSYEKL. The CDR3 has 20 residues. The V gene end was trimmed by 4 bases and the J gene end by 4 bases; junction bases not matched to a gene: 23. The CDR3 loop is CASSPTGVGTMGSYLYGYTF. DNA for the CDR3: TGCGCCAGCAGCCCGACAGGGGTGGGTACGATGGGGTCCTATCTCTATGGCTACACCTTC.

Sample share makes this clone medium-sized. This chain links TRBV6-1 with TRBJ1-3; D is ambiguous. CDR3 length equals 15 residues. Germline assignment: CDR1 MNHNS and CDR2 SASEGT. The ends were cut back, 9 bases at V and 0 bases at J, with 15 bases in the middle. The chain's CDR3 is CASTTELASGNTIYF. The DNA for the CDR3 is TGTGCCAGTACGACTGAATTGGCCTCTGGAAACACCATATATTTT.

This clone was seen only a few times. This chain links TRBV2 with TRBJ2-1, with TRBD2 matching 7 bases. Germline CDR1 and CDR2: SNHLY and FYNNEI. The CDR3 extends over 13 amino acids. V shed 6 bases, J shed 3 bases, and the junction held 2 bases outside the gene matches. This CDR3 is CASRLAVYNEQFF. The CDR3 DNA sequence: TGTGCCAGCAGGCTAGCGGTCTACAATGAGCAGTTCTTC.

This clone was seen a single time. The chain joins TRBV28 to TRBJ1-2, with 7 bases fitting TRBD1. Trimming took 4 bases from V and 2 from J; bases not matched to a gene: 13. The CDR3 runs to 17 residues. The V gene's germline CDR1 is MDHEN and CDR2 SYDVKM. The CDR3: CASSSGTVGVGNYGYTF. CDR3 bases: TGTGCCAGCAGTTCGGGGACAGTAGGCGTTGGAAACTATGGCTACACCTTC.

This chain connects TRBV7-8 to TRBJ2-7, with D perhaps TRBD1 (5 bases). The CDR3 contains 12 residues. In germline, CDR1 is SGHVS, CDR2 FQNEAQ. V lost 2 bases and J lost 5, with 7 bases in between. In DNA, the CDR3 is TGTGCCAGCAGCTTACAGGGAAACGAGCAGTACTTC. It codes for CASSLQGNEQYF.

This sequence joins TRBV28 and TRBJ1-5; D is ambiguous. CDR1 and CDR2 (germline): MDHEN, SYDVKM. CDR3 length equals 13 residues. V lost 7 bases and J 2 bases, leaving 9 bases between the germline ends. The CDR3 spells CASTPVGNQPQHF. CDR3 DNA: TGTGCCAGCACCCCAGTTGGCAATCAGCCCCAGCATTTT.

This sequence joins TRBV11-2 and TRBJ2-3; 15 bases are shared with TRBD2. Germline V gene sequence: CDR1 SGHAT, CDR2 FQNNGV. V lost 8 bases to trimming and J lost 3 bases; unmatched junction nucleotides: 9. The CDR3 is 17 residues long. For the CDR3, the DNA is TGTGCCAGCCGACGCGGCGGACTAGCGGGGGGGACAGATACGCAGTATTTT. Its translation: CASRRGGLAGGTDTQYF.

The chain's CDR3 is CASSLAGGDNEQFF. In DNA form, the CDR3 reads TGTGCCAGCAGCCTAGCGGGGGGTGACAATGAGCAGTTCTTC. The chain joins TRBV6-5 to TRBJ2-1, with 11 bases aligning to TRBD2. Germline CDR1 reads MNHEY; CDR2 reads SVGAGI. This CDR3 has 14 amino acids. V lost 6 bases, J lost 5 bases, and 3 bases stayed unmatched.

V is TRBV11-2 and J is TRBJ1-6; no clear D gene. The V gene lost 5 bases and the J gene lost 9 bases, with 8 bases spanning the gap. The CDR3 sequence is 12 residues long. Germline CDR1 reads SGHAT; CDR2 reads FQNNGV. CDR3 protein: CASSPRGSPLHF. CDR3 DNA sequence: TGTGCCAGCAGCCCCCGCGGTTCACCCCTCCACTTT.

This chain connects TRBV29-1 to TRBJ2-3; 7 bases map to TRBD2. The trim removed 5 bases at V and 3 bases at J, leaving 5 bases unmatched. This CDR3 comprises 13 residues. Looked up from germline, CDR1 is SQVTM and CDR2 is ANQGSEA. As DNA, the CDR3 is TGCAGCGTTCTGGGGGGAGGGACAGATACGCAGTATTTT. Translation: CSVLGGGTDTQYF.

As regards this clone: Other DNA sequences within the sample encode an identical CDR3. The rearrangement joins TRBV27 to TRBJ1-1; weak D call: TRBD1 (6 bases). V lost 6 bases to trimming and J lost 2 bases, with 7 bases between them. The CDR3 extends over 12 amino acids. Germline-derived CDR1 and CDR2 are MNHEY and SMNVEV (reference sequence). The CDR3 loop is CASRTGNTEAFF. CDR3 sequence (DNA): TGTGCCAGCAGGACAGGAAACACTGAAGCTTTCTTT.

This chain links TRBV23-1 with TRBJ2-7, with D possibly TRBD2 on 7 matching bases. TRBV23-1 belongs to the ORF category, with a function that is uncertain. This CDR3 spans 17 amino acids. The V gene lost 4 bases and the J gene lost 3 bases, with 22 bases spanning the gap. CDR3 region: CASSPRGGRWLNYEQYF. The CDR3, as DNA: TGCGCCAGCAGTCCTAGGGGGGGACGGTGGCTGAACTACGAGCAGTACTTC.

This sequence joins TRBV7-8 and TRBJ2-1; 9 nucleotides match TRBD2. CDR1 is SGHVS and CDR2 is FQNEAQ in the germline V gene. This CDR3 is 17 amino acids long. V was pared by 0 bases and J by 4 bases, with 7 bases of the junction left unmatched. CDR3 in amino acids: CASSLARGGVGYNEQFF. The CDR3 region has the DNA TGTGCCAGCAGCTTAGCGCGGGGGGGGGTCGGGTACAATGAGCAGTTCTTC.

The V call is TRBV5-1, the J call TRBJ1-2; D remains ambiguous. Trimming left V 0 bases short and J 2 bases short, with 17 bases between. Per germline, CDR1 SGHRS and CDR2 YFSETQ. The CDR3 spans 17 residues. The CDR3: CASSLEAAANRNYGYTF. CDR3 in DNA: TGCGCCAGCAGCTTGGAGGCAGCCGCTAACAGAAACTATGGCTACACCTTC.

CDR3 protein: CASRSRQGSEKLFF. The CDR3 DNA is TGCGCCAGCAGGTCTCGACAGGGAAGTGAAAAACTGTTTTTT. J is TRBJ1-4 and V is TRBV5-1; 7 bases map to TRBD1. From germline, CDR1 is SGHRS and CDR2 YFSETQ. This CDR3 has 14 amino acids. J gave up 7 bases and V 5 bases, and 8 bases lay outside the gene matches.

The genes are TRBV18 and TRBJ1-1; D perhaps matches TRBD1 (5 bases). CDR3 length equals 15 residues. The V end was cut by 2 bases, the J end by 3 bases, with 13 bases between. The V gene's germline CDR1 is KGHSH and CDR2 LQKENI. DNA of the CDR3: TGTGCCAGCTCACCAGCTGTGGGACTTTACACTGAAGCTTTCTTT. Protein sequence: CASSPAVGLYTEAFF.

This chain uses TRBV30 with TRBJ2-7; TRBD2 aligns across 8 bases. This CDR3 has 12 amino acids. Looked up from germline, CDR1 is GTSNPN and CDR2 is SVGIG (reference sequence). The ends lost 8 bases at V and 4 bases at J; junction bases unmatched: 7. CDR3 in amino acids: CAGSRGGYEQYF. The CDR3 nucleotides read TGTGCCGGGTCTCGGGGGGGGTACGAGCAGTACTTC.

The CDR3 region is CASTNQGADYGYTF. The CDR3 region has the DNA TGTGCCAGTACCAACCAGGGGGCAGACTATGGCTACACCTTC. V gene TRBV19 combines with J gene TRBJ1-2; 8 bases agree with TRBD1. This CDR3 comprises 14 residues. The junction had 7 bases not matched to a gene; V was cut back by 7 bases and J by 3 bases. From germline, CDR1 is LNHDA and CDR2 SQIVND (reference sequence).

V gene TRBV7-3 combines with J gene TRBJ2-7, with TRBD2 as a possible D gene (5 bases). Looked up from germline, CDR1 is SGHTA and CDR2 is FQGTGA. The V gene lost 4 bases and the J gene lost 7 bases, with 14 bases spanning the gap. The CDR3 consists of 13 residues. The CDR3 DNA is TGTGCCAGCAGCTGGCAAGGCGGCGGGGAGCAGTACTTC. It translates to CASSWQGGGEQYF.

This sequence joins TRBV29-1 and TRBJ1-6, with D perhaps matching TRBD1 (5 bases). The V end lost 6 bases, the J end lost 7 bases, and 13 bases lay between the germline ends. CDR3 size: 13 residues. Germline V gene data show CDR1 as SQVTM and CDR2 as ANQGSEA. In DNA, the CDR3 is TGCAGCGTCGCTGGGGCAGCAAATTCACCCCTCCACTTT. It translates to CSVAGAANSPLHF.

This sequence joins TRBV5-1 and TRBJ1-6, with unresolved D. The V end lost 1 base, the J end lost 0 bases, and 11 bases lay between the germline ends. The CDR3 sequence is 17 residues long. Germline-derived CDR1 and CDR2 are SGHRS and YFSETQ. DNA for the CDR3: TGCGCCAGCAGCTTGTCGGGGTCGAGCTCCTATAATTCACCCCTCCACTTT. It specifies CASSLSGSSSYNSPLHF.

As concerns this clone: Compared with germline, one end of the junction differs, possibly owing to a read error. The chain uses TRBV7-9 and TRBJ1-6, with a possible D match to TRBD1 (5 bases). The CDR3 sequence is 14 residues long. Per the germline V gene, CDR1 is SEHNR and CDR2 is FQNEAQ (reference sequence). CDR3 sequence (DNA): TGTTCCAGCAGCTCCCACGACAGTTCCTCACCCCTCCACTTT. This codes for CSSSSHDSSSPLHF. Full variable domain (missing parts from reference TRBV7-9 and TRBJ1-6): DTGVSQNPRHKITKRGQNVTFRCDPISEHNRLYWYRQTLGQGPEFLTYFQNEAQLEKSRLLSDRFSAERPKGSFSTLEIQRTEQGDSAMYLCSSSSHDSSSPLHFGNGTRLTVT.

CDR3 in DNA: TGTGCCAGCAGTGTCCGACAGGGTATCAGCGAGCAGTACTTC. Encoded protein: CASSVRQGISEQYF. J is TRBJ2-7 and V is TRBV2, with TRBD1 matching 7 bases. The CDR3 runs 14 residues. Losses at the gene ends were 4 bases for V and 6 bases for J; bases not matched to a gene: 9. The V gene's germline CDR1 is SNHLY and CDR2 FYNNEI. Full variable domain (rest looked up from reference TRBV2 and TRBJ2-7): EPEVTQTPSHQVTQMGQEVILRCVPISNHLYFYWYRQILGQKVEFLVSFYNNEISEKSEIFDDQFSVERPDGSNFTLKIRSTKLEDSAMYFCASSVRQGISEQYFGPGTRLTVT.

CDR3 residues: CASSQQGLEDTQYF. CDR3 coding DNA: TGCGCCAGCAGCCAACAGGGTCTCGAGGATACGCAGTATTTT. The chain uses TRBV4-1 and TRBJ2-3; weak D call: TRBD1 (5 bases). Germline loops: CDR1 MGHRA, CDR2 YSYEKL. V shed 2 bases and J shed 6 bases, with 12 bases lying between them. This CDR3 has 14 residues.

There are a few counts of this clone. J is TRBJ2-1 and V is TRBV29-1, with D perhaps matching TRBD2 (6 bases). From germline, CDR1 is SQVTM and CDR2 ANQGSEA. This CDR3 has 16 amino acids. Trimming pared 0 bases from V and 5 bases from J, leaving 17 bases between. The CDR3, as DNA: TGCAGCGTTGAAGATTTTATAATAGGCGGGAACAATGAGCAGTTCTTC. Its translation is CSVEDFIIGGNNEQFF.

The chain employs TRBV6-1 and TRBJ1-5; the D is unclear. Germline V gene lookup returns CDR1 MNHNS and CDR2 SASEGT. The CDR3 covers 15 residues. Trimming took 1 base from V and 0 from J, leaving 7 bases between them. The CDR3 nucleotides read TGTGCCAGCAGTGAAGTTCGGGATAGCAATCAGCCCCAGCATTTT. It yields the protein CASSEVRDSNQPQHF.

This clone has more than one count but fewer than ten. This chain uses TRBV2 with TRBJ2-5, with TRBD1 matching over 9 bases. The J call may be faulty, since TRBJ2-7 better matches the DNA end. This CDR3 has 14 amino acids. CDR1 and CDR2 from the germline V gene are SNHLY and FYNNEI. The CDR3 nucleotides are TGTGCCAGCAGCGGACGGGACAGGGCGAACGAGCAGTACTTC. It specifies CASSGRDRANEQYF.

The CDR3 sequence is CAWTGGGGNEQFF. In DNA form, the CDR3 reads TGTGCCTGGACGGGCGGGGGGGGCAATGAGCAGTTCTTC. V is TRBV30 and J is TRBJ2-1; TRBD2 agrees at 9 bases. The junction had 4 bases not matched to a gene; V was cut back by 4 bases and J by 6 bases. The germline V gene encodes CDR1 GTSNPN and CDR2 SVGIG (reference sequence). There are 13 residues in the CDR3.